The clone carrying this TCR beta chain has only one observation. Its antigen is not identified. CDR1 and CDR2 from the germline V gene are MNHEY and SVGAGI. The length of the CDR3 is 16 residues. Trimming removed 0 bases at V and 5 bases at J, with 13 bases between. The data were obtained in a study of identical twins. Study-wide results and limits: Conclusions leaned on cross-sectional statistical analysis and did not track the same donors over time. Modelling approaches yielded underestimates of out-of-frame TCR alpha sharing between monozygotic twins. Excess low generation probability was seen in twin-shared out-of-frame alpha sequences.

All donors comprised healthy Caucasians. One entry per CDR3 protein results from TCRdb running MiXCR on the 5' RACE reads. The table shows 260,000 or so distinct CDR3 sequences, with approximately 6.8% occurring only once. These same data were also listed under a study on yellow fever vaccine responses in identical twins.

This clonotype was obtained from a woman in her late teens or twenties in good health. The chain uses TRBV6-5 and TRBJ2-2; D may match TRBD1 or TRBD2 (6 bases each). Sequencing used CD8+ T cells sorted from blood. In nucleotides, the CDR3 is TGTGCCAGCAGTTACTCTTTTACAGGGAGGACCGGGGAGCTGTTTTTT. The encoded protein is CASSYSFTGRTGELFF.